This TCR beta chain was sequenced during a study of blood T cells in healthy people across ages. Germline assignment: CDR1 GTSNPN and CDR2 SVGIG (reference sequence). Trimming shortened V by 3 bases and J by 3 bases, and 9 bases separated the two germline ends. The CDR3 covers 14 residues. General study findings and limits: The percentage of naive T cells correlated strongly with TCR beta diversity. Higher diversity, along with more naive CD4+ cells, distinguished long-lived donors from aged donors.

This clonotype was observed a few times. As yet, its antigen is unknown. RNA extraction gave at least 6 micrograms of total RNA per sample. Primed by a sample-barcoded 5' primer and a J-beta primer mix, a second PCR proceeded for roughly 7 to 12 cycles. Each cDNA molecule carried a tag from a template-switch adaptor that contained 12 random nucleotides. TCRdb re-derived calls from the 5' RACE reads in MiXCR, one entry per CDR3 protein. The top ten hold about 8% of the sample, which has 1.5 million to 2 million distinct CDR3 sequences, approximately 30% seen once. This chain joins TRBV30 and TRBJ2-6; D might be TRBD1 (5 bases). The specimen was blood. This sequence originates from a woman aged 25 to 39 in good health. The CDR3 region is CAWRDTGGANVLTF. The CDR3 DNA reads TGTGCCTGGAGAGACACAGGTGGGGCCAACGTCCTGACTTTC. The whole variable domain, remainder taken from reference TRBV30 and TRBJ2-6, is SQTIHQWPATLVQPVGSPLSLECTVEGTSNPNLYWYRQAAGRGLQLLFYSVGIGQISSEVPQNLSASRPQDRQFILSSKKLLLSDSGFYLCAWRDTGGANVLTFGAGSRLTVL.